This TCR beta chain was identified in a study of a mutant IDH1 vaccine in newly diagnosed glioma. The wider study: Patients, over weeks 1, 3, 5, 7, 11, 15, 19 and 23, received a total of eight vaccinations. Vaccines were begun 4-6 weeks after radiotherapy alone, or with temozolomide cycles. Treated patients had a mean age of 40.4 years and a roughly 60% male, 37.5% female split.

Time point here: week 5, during vaccination. What each vaccine dose contained was 300 ug of mutant IDH1 20-mer peptide, accompanied by topical imiquimod. V was pared by 7 bases and J by 5 bases, with 10 bases of the junction left unmatched. CDR3 length equals 14 residues. Germline values: CDR1 SGHRS, CDR2 YFSETQ. As for this clone: The target antigen is unknown.

Generated by immunoSEQ multiplex PCR, the TCRdb table keeps only in-frame clones and is missing some. The sample contains roughly 51,000 clones, 82% of which appear only once. Sequencing was performed on PBMCs, taken from a glioma patient whose treatment included an IDH1 peptide vaccine. This sequence was found in a woman aged 18-35 years with glioma. Some clones in this sample may be carry-over from other donors' samples. The chain employs TRBV5-1 and TRBJ2-5, with 8 bases matching TRBD2. The CDR3 spells CASGSSGLIETQYF. In nucleotides, the CDR3 is TGCGCCAGCGGATCTAGCGGGCTTATCGAGACCCAGTACTTC.